Below are 16 T cell receptor beta chains sequenced from a single sample in a study of blood T cell repertoires in COVID-19. The protocol was immunoSEQ multiplex PCR, while the TCRdb copy is restricted to in-frame clones and leaves out a portion. This table has about 480,000 clones, approximately 88% appearing once. Sequenced: peripheral blood. These receptors were taken from a woman aged 45-60 years with COVID-19, enrolled during active disease.

CDR3 coding DNA: TGCGCCAGCAGCCTTATTGGACAGGGTTCCGGGGAGCTGTTTTTT. Translated, it gives CASSLIGQGSGELFF. The chain employs TRBV5-1 and TRBJ2-2; 8 bases are shared with TRBD1. This CDR3 is built from 15 residues. V shed 4 bases, J shed 6 bases, and the junction held 8 bases outside the gene matches. The germline CDR1 and CDR2 sequences are SGHRS and YFSETQ.

This chain connects TRBV4-1 to TRBJ2-3, with 12 bases that match TRBD1. The CDR3 runs to 15 residues. CDR1 is MGHRA and CDR2 is YSYEKL in the germline V gene. The V segment lost 3 bases and the J segment 5 bases; nucleotides outside the gene matches: 3. DNA for the CDR3: TGCGCCAGCAGCCACGGGACAGGGGGCGAAGATACGCAGTATTTT. It is translated as CASSHGTGGEDTQYF.

The chain recombines TRBV5-1 with TRBJ2-3; no firm D call. This CDR3 is built from 16 residues. V lost 1 base to trimming and J lost 0 bases, with 12 bases between them. In germline, CDR1 is SGHRS, CDR2 YFSETQ. DNA for the CDR3: TGCGCCAGCAGCTTGTCTCCTAGAAGTAGCACAGATACGCAGTATTTT. Its translation is CASSLSPRSSTDTQYF.

V usage is TRBV19 and J usage is TRBJ1-2; D may be TRBD1 (6 bases). The CDR3 totals 16 residues. Germline V lookup: CDR1 LNHDA, CDR2 SQIVND (reference sequence). V was cut by 7 bases and J by 8 bases, with 26 bases left in between. CDR3 protein: CASTSTPKQGRRGYTF. CDR3 nucleotides: TGTGCCAGTACCTCTACTCCCAAACAGGGCCGTCGGGGCTACACCTTC.

The V call is TRBV6-1, the J call TRBJ1-5; D is unresolved. From germline, CDR1 is MNHNS and CDR2 SASEGT. The CDR3 is made up of 16 amino acids. V was pared by 1 base and J by 0 bases, with 10 bases between. The CDR3 loop is CASSEVRLYSNQPQHF. In DNA, the CDR3 is TGTGCCAGCAGTGAAGTAAGACTTTATAGCAATCAGCCCCAGCATTTT.

V is TRBV6-5 and J is TRBJ1-5; no clear D gene. With 5 bases removed from V and 7 bases from J, the gap between germline ends came to 12 bases. The germline V gene has CDR1 MNHEY and CDR2 SVGAGI. This CDR3 is built from 13 residues. The CDR3: CASSQVTVQPQHF. Written as DNA, the CDR3 is TGTGCCAGCAGTCAGGTTACGGTGCAGCCCCAGCATTTT.

In DNA form, the CDR3 reads TGCGCCAGCAGCCAAGATCAGTTGGCCAATGAGCAGTTCTTC. This codes for CASSQDQLANEQFF. The genes are TRBV4-1 and TRBJ2-1; no clear D gene. Germline values: CDR1 MGHRA, CDR2 YSYEKL. The CDR3 consists of 14 residues. Trimming stripped 0 bases from V and 6 bases from J, with 9 bases between.

The chain links TRBV19 to TRBJ2-3, with D possibly matching TRBD2 (6 bases). V was trimmed by 3 bases and J by 4 bases, leaving 17 bases between them. The CDR3 totals 16 residues. The germline V gene has CDR1 LNHDA and CDR2 SQIVND (reference sequence). CDR3 loop: CASSIVAGISADTQYF. In nucleotides, the CDR3 is TGTGCCAGTAGTATCGTGGCGGGAATCAGCGCAGATACGCAGTATTTT.

V and J are TRBV9 and TRBJ2-5; D not certain. The CDR3 length is 14 residues. V lost 5 bases and J lost 5, with 16 bases in between. The germline gives CDR1 SGDLS, CDR2 YYNGEE. As DNA, the CDR3 is TGTGCCAGCAGTCTTTCGGCGGCGGAGGAGACCCAGTACTTC. This encodes CASSLSAAEETQYF.

The rearrangement uses TRBV27 and TRBJ2-7, with D unresolved. CDR1 MNHEY and CDR2 SMNVEV come from the germline V gene (reference sequence). Trimming removed 4 bases from V and 5 bases from J, with 6 bases in between. The CDR3 runs to 11 residues. The CDR3 spells CASSSLDEQYF. In nucleotides, the CDR3 is TGTGCCAGCAGTTCTCTAGACGAGCAGTACTTC.

The chain is built from TRBV5-3 and TRBJ1-5; D is possibly TRBD1 (5 bases). TRBV5-3 is placed among ORFs of uncertain function. Deletions cut 8 bases from V and 0 bases from J, with 18 bases between. This CDR3 is 16 amino acids long. The CDR3 DNA is TGTGCCAGCCGCCATGAATCAGGGAATAGCAATCAGCCCCAGCATTTT. Its translation is CASRHESGNSNQPQHF.

The CDR3: CASSLGVMNTEAFF. The CDR3 region has the DNA TGTGCCAGCAGCTTAGGAGTTATGAACACTGAAGCTTTCTTT. The V and J genes are TRBV7-9 and TRBJ1-1; D remains ambiguous. Trimming stripped 1 base from V and 0 bases from J, with 6 bases between. The CDR3 has 14 amino acids. Germline V gene data show CDR1 as SEHNR and CDR2 as FQNEAQ (reference sequence).

The chain is built from TRBV24-1 and TRBJ2-7; 12 bases align to TRBD1. The V and J ends lost 3 bases and 4 bases, in that order; junction bases with no gene match: 9. This CDR3 comprises 17 residues. CDR1 KGHDR and CDR2 SFDVKD come from the germline V gene. CDR3 sequence reads: CATSDLPGTGGSYEQYF. The CDR3 nucleotides read TGTGCCACCAGTGATCTCCCGGGGACAGGGGGCTCGTACGAGCAGTACTTC.

The chain joins TRBV6-4 to TRBJ2-1, with TRBD2 matching 13 bases. Germline V lookup: CDR1 MRHNA, CDR2 SNTAGT. V lost 5 bases and J lost 8; bases outside the gene matches: 3. This CDR3 contains 14 residues. The DNA for the CDR3 is TGTGCCAGCAGTCGACTAGCGGGGGGTCATGAGCAGTTCTTC. It yields the protein CASSRLAGGHEQFF.

The CDR3 spells CSVGTGADYGYTF. The CDR3 DNA follows: TGCAGCGTCGGTACAGGGGCCGACTATGGCTACACCTTC. V gene TRBV29-1 combines with J gene TRBJ1-2, with 7 bases that match TRBD1. The V segment lost 6 bases and the J segment 3 bases; nucleotides outside the gene matches: 7. The germline CDR1 and CDR2 sequences are SQVTM and ANQGSEA. There are 13 residues in the CDR3.

This clone came up a few times. V usage is TRBV11-3 and J usage is TRBJ2-7; no clear D gene. V was cut by 5 bases and J by 6 bases, with 17 bases left in between. CDR3 size: 14 residues. From germline, CDR1 is SGHNT and CDR2 YENEEA. The CDR3 region is CASSPSGPNSEQYF. The CDR3 DNA reads as TGTGCCAGCAGCCCAAGTGGTCCCAATAGCGAGCAGTACTTC.